The present T cell receptor (beta chain) was sequenced within a study of blood T cell repertoires in COVID-19. The CDR3 covers 17 residues. The junction had 13 bases not matched to a gene; V was cut back by 2 bases and J by 5 bases. Germline CDR1 SGHRS, CDR2 YFSETQ. Sequencing used immunoSEQ multiplex PCR; TCRdb keeps in-frame clones, though not all of them. The sample consists of 150,000 to 200,000 clones, more than 80% of them appearing once. The source material was peripheral blood. V is TRBV5-1 and J is TRBJ2-1; TRBD1 matches at 7 bases. The sequence derives from an elderly woman with COVID-19, enrolled during active disease. Here the CDR3 reads CASSLPTGAALNNEQFF. In DNA, the CDR3 is TGCGCCAGCAGCTTACCCACAGGGGCCGCTCTTAACAATGAGCAGTTCTTC. The entire variable domain, with the rest obtained from reference TRBV5-1 and TRBJ2-1, is as follows: KAGVTQTPRYLIKTRGQQVTLSCSPISGHRSVSWYQQTPGQGLQFLFEYFSETQRNKGNFPGRFSGRQFSNSRSEMNVSTLELGDSALYLCASSLPTGAALNNEQFFGPGTRLTVL.